These 22 T cell receptor beta chains were sequenced from one sample in a study of T cell responses to AZD1222 COVID-19 vaccine (dated by TCRdb to about 2021). Libraries were built with the immunoSEQ multiplex PCR assay. TCRdb stores this immuneACCESS table with in-frame sequences only. Part of the clones is absent; in the studies checked, under half of the shortfall reflects unresolved V genes, and no reason is known for the rest. The sample table contains more than 100,000 clones; only one count was recorded for roughly nine tenths of them. Clones ranked in the top ten supply roughly 2.3% of the sample. This specimen's time point label, interpreted: baseline before first vaccination. Sequencing used peripheral blood, obtained on day 0 of AZD1222 vaccination. The receptors stem from an adult in good health.

The chain has TRBV28 and TRBJ1-5; D is uncertain. The CDR3 consists of 14 residues. The ends were cut back, 4 bases at V and 7 bases at J, with 14 bases in the middle. CDR1 and CDR2 (germline): MDHEN, SYDVKM. DNA of the CDR3: TGTGCCAGCAGTTGGGATCCGGTCCGGCAGCCCCAGCATTTT. Its protein is CASSWDPVRQPQHF.

The V call is TRBV5-1, the J call TRBJ2-1; 10 bases fit TRBD2. V lost 4 bases and J lost 4; bases outside the gene matches: 2. CDR1 is SGHRS, CDR2 YFSETQ, per germline. The length of the CDR3 is 14 residues. CDR3 coding DNA: TGCGCCAGCAGCCGGACTAGCGGATACAATGAGCAGTTCTTC. Protein product: CASSRTSGYNEQFF.

The rearrangement joins TRBV5-6 to TRBJ1-1; no reliable D call. CDR3 length: 15 amino acids. V shed 4 bases and J shed 1 base, with 14 bases lying between them. The germline V gene encodes CDR1 SGHDT and CDR2 YYEEEE. For the CDR3, the DNA is TGTGCCAGCAGCACCGTAAAGTCCCCGAACACTGAAGCTTTCTTT. Translated: CASSTVKSPNTEAFF.

This rearrangement joins TRBV5-4 to TRBJ2-2, with 10 bases that match TRBD1. Trimming cost V 6 bases and J 3 bases; bases outside gene matches: 5. This CDR3 spans 15 amino acids. Germline V gene sequence: CDR1 SGHNT, CDR2 YYREEE (reference sequence). The CDR3 DNA follows: TGTGCCAGCACCGACAGGGGGCGCGACACCGGGGAGCTGTTTTTT. It encodes CASTDRGRDTGELFF.

The rearrangement joins TRBV5-4 to TRBJ2-6; D not certain. The V gene lost 3 bases and the J gene lost 2 bases, with 12 bases spanning the gap. This CDR3 spans 16 amino acids. Germline V gene sequence: CDR1 SGHNT, CDR2 YYREEE (reference sequence). The CDR3 DNA sequence: TGTGCCAGCAGCTCTACAGCGAAACCTGGGGCCAACGTCCTGACTTTC. Amino acids: CASSSTAKPGANVLTF.

The V call is TRBV5-4, the J call TRBJ1-2; 10 bases align to TRBD1. The ends lost 0 bases at V and 0 bases at J; junction bases unmatched: 2. The CDR3 extends over 16 amino acids. CDR1 SGHNT and CDR2 YYREEE come from the germline V gene (reference sequence). Written as DNA, the CDR3 is TGTGCCAGCAGCTTGGGACAGGGGGCAGCTAACTATGGCTACACCTTC. Residues: CASSLGQGAANYGYTF.

V usage is TRBV19 and J usage is TRBJ2-3, with TRBD2 matching 8 bases. Germline V gene lookup returns CDR1 LNHDA and CDR2 SQIVND (reference sequence). The CDR3 is 16 amino acids. With 6 bases clipped from V and 4 bases from J, the junction kept 12 bases outside the gene matches. CDR3 protein: CASRRMGAGEADTQYF. In DNA, the CDR3 is TGTGCCAGTAGGCGGATGGGAGCGGGAGAGGCAGATACGCAGTATTTT.

This clone came up once. The rearrangement links TRBV28 to TRBJ1-4; no firm D call. This CDR3 comprises 14 residues. Trimming shortened V by 6 bases and J by 9 bases, and 17 bases separated the two germline ends. Germline V gene data show CDR1 as MDHEN and CDR2 as SYDVKM. Here the CDR3 reads CASSIIRGTKKLFF. CDR3 bases: TGTGCCAGCAGCATTATCCGGGGAACGAAAAAACTGTTTTTT. The complete variable domain, with remaining parts taken from reference TRBV28 and TRBJ1-4, reads DVKVTQSSRYLVKRTGEKVFLECVQDMDHENMFWYRQDPGLGLRLIYFSYDVKMKEKGDIPEGYSVSREKKERFSLILESASTNQTSMYLCASSIIRGTKKLFFGSGTQLSVL.

This chain joins TRBV7-9 and TRBJ1-2; maybe TRBD1 (6 bases). In germline, CDR1 is SEHNR, CDR2 FQNEAQ (reference sequence). With 5 bases removed from V and 8 bases from J, the gap between germline ends came to 18 bases. The CDR3 runs 14 residues. The CDR3 nucleotides are TGTGCCAGCAGCCATTCGGGGGGGCGCGGAGGCTACACCTTC. Its protein is CASSHSGGRGGYTF.

The genes are TRBV19 and TRBJ2-5; 10 bases map to TRBD1. Trimming took 6 bases from V and 4 from J; bases not matched to a gene: 8. Germline-derived CDR1 and CDR2 are LNHDA and SQIVND (reference sequence). The CDR3 loop spans 15 amino acids. The CDR3 DNA reads as TGTGCCAGTAGGGACCCCAGACAGGGGGCAGAGACCCAGTACTTC. This sequence encodes CASRDPRQGAETQYF.

This chain uses TRBV11-1 with TRBJ1-3, with D possibly being TRBD1 (6 bases). Looked up from germline, CDR1 is SGHAT and CDR2 is FQDESV (reference sequence). Trimming took off 5 bases at V and 5 bases at J, with 19 bases between the two ends. The CDR3 sequence is 16 residues long. The CDR3, as DNA: TGTGCCAGCAGCGGTCAACCGGGACACCAGAGAAACACCATATATTTT. This encodes CASSGQPGHQRNTIYF.

J is TRBJ2-2 and V is TRBV9; maybe TRBD2 (6 bases). With 0 bases removed from V and 4 bases from J, the gap between germline ends came to 10 bases. This CDR3 region has 15 residues. Looked up from germline, CDR1 is SGDLS and CDR2 is YYNGEE. The CDR3 sequence: CASSVVGGGTGELFF. The CDR3 region has the DNA TGTGCCAGCAGCGTAGTTGGGGGAGGCACCGGGGAGCTGTTTTTT.

The genes are TRBV29-1 and TRBJ2-1, with 9 bases aligning to TRBD2. CDR1 is SQVTM and CDR2 is ANQGSEA in the germline V gene. The CDR3 has 13 amino acids. With 6 bases clipped from V and 7 bases from J, the junction kept 7 bases outside the gene matches. CDR3 nucleotide sequence: TGCAGCGTCAGGCGGGAGGGCGGGAATGAGCAGTTCTTC. It is translated as CSVRREGGNEQFF.

The gene calls are TRBV27 and TRBJ2-1; TRBD2 matches at 14 bases. V trimming: 4 bases; J trimming: 8 bases; junction bases outside the gene matches: 4. The CDR3 runs 15 residues. Germline V lookup: CDR1 MNHEY, CDR2 SMNVEV (reference sequence). The CDR3 region has the DNA TGTGCCAGCAGTTCGGGGACTAGCGGGAGCGATGAGCAGTTCTTC. Amino acid sequence: CASSSGTSGSDEQFF.

V gene TRBV7-6 combines with J gene TRBJ2-2, with D unclear. Per germline, CDR1 SGHVS and CDR2 FNYEAQ. Trimming left V 6 bases short and J 2 bases short, with 1 base between. The CDR3 length is 11 residues. CDR3: CASSNTGELFF. In nucleotides, the CDR3 is TGTGCCAGCAGTAACACCGGGGAGCTGTTTTTT.

This rearrangement joins TRBV5-1 to TRBJ2-7; 9 bases are a match to TRBD1. Germline trimming cut 5 bases from V and 4 bases from J; bases unmatched to any gene: 7. Germline assignment: CDR1 SGHRS and CDR2 YFSETQ. CDR3 length: 14 amino acids. The CDR3 sequence is CASSPGQGPYEQYF. CDR3 bases: TGCGCCAGCAGTCCGGGACAGGGTCCTTACGAGCAGTACTTC.

The V call is TRBV10-1, the J call TRBJ1-6; weak D call: TRBD1 (5 bases). Looked up from germline, CDR1 is WNHNN and CDR2 is SYGVQD (reference sequence). This CDR3 region has 14 residues. The V gene lost 6 bases and the J gene lost 7 bases, with 13 bases spanning the gap. Here the CDR3 DNA reads TGCGCCAGCAGCCCGGGGGGTTGGAATTCACCCCTCCACTTT. Protein: CASSPGGWNSPLHF.

This chain uses TRBV29-1 with TRBJ2-3; D perhaps matches TRBD2 (6 bases). V was shortened by 4 bases and J by 7 bases, with 12 bases between the two germline ends. This CDR3 comprises 12 residues. The germline CDR1 and CDR2 sequences are SQVTM and ANQGSEA. The DNA of the CDR3 is TGCAGCGTTGGGGGGGACCCCAATACGCAGTATTTT. This sequence encodes CSVGGDPNTQYF.

The CDR3 reads CASTRRYNSPLHF. CDR3 sequence (DNA): TGTGCCAGCACTCGGAGGTATAATTCACCCCTCCACTTT. The genes are TRBV6-4 and TRBJ1-6, with no clear D. CDR3 length equals 13 residues. The V gene's germline CDR1 is MRHNA and CDR2 SNTAGT. Trimming removed 7 bases at V and 4 bases at J, with 8 bases between.

This clone is a singleton in its sample. The chain combines TRBV5-1 with TRBJ1-4; TRBD1 agrees at 7 bases. From germline, CDR1 is SGHRS and CDR2 YFSETQ. The CDR3 loop spans 13 amino acids. Trimming cost V 4 bases and J 14 bases; bases outside gene matches: 11. The CDR3, as DNA: TGCGCCAGCAGCAGAACAGGGGAGGGAAGCCTGTTTTTT. This translates into CASSRTGEGSLFF.

This chain connects TRBV3-1 (or the pseudogene TRBV3-2) to TRBJ2-2; D is ambiguous. CDR3 length equals 13 residues. Trimming shortened V by 0 bases and J by 6 bases, and 5 bases separated the two germline ends. Germline CDR1 is LGHDT and CDR2 is YNNKEL (reference sequence). CDR3 region: CASSQDGAGELFF. CDR3 bases: TGTGCCAGCAGCCAAGATGGGGCCGGGGAGCTGTTTTTT.

The chain is built from TRBV5-8 and TRBJ2-5, with 7 bases lining up with TRBD2. V lost 0 bases, J lost 2 bases, and 7 bases stayed unmatched. Germline CDR1 is SGHTS and CDR2 is YDEGEE. The CDR3 contains 16 residues. CDR3 DNA: TGTGCCAGCAGCTTGGAGGGGACGGGGGGACAAGAGACCCAGTACTTC. Translation gives CASSLEGTGGQETQYF.